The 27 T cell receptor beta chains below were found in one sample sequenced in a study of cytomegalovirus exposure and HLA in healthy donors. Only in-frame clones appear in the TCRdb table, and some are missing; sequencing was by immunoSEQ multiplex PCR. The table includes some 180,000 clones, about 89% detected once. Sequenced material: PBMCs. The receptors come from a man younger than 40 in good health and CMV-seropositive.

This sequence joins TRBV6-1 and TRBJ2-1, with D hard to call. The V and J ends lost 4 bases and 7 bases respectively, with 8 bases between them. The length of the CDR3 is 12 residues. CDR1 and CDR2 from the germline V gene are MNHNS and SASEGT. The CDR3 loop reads CASSVTANEQFF. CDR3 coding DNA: TGTGCCAGCAGTGTGACGGCTAATGAGCAGTTCTTC.

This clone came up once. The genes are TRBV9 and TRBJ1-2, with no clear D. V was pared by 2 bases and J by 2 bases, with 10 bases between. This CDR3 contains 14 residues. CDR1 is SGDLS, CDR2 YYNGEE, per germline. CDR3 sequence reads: CASSVEPGNYGYTF. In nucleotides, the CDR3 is TGTGCCAGCAGCGTCGAACCGGGGAACTATGGCTACACCTTC. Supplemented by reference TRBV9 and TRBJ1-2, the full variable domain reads DSGVTQTPKHLITATGQRVTLRCSPRSGDLSVYWYQQSLDQGLQFLIQYYNGEERAKGNILERFSAQQFPDLHSELNLSSLELGDSALYFCASSVEPGNYGYTFGSGTRLTVV.

CDR3 residues: CASSPHRGNTEAFF. The CDR3 region has the DNA TGTGCCAGCAGCCCCCATCGGGGCAATACTGAAGCTTTCTTT. The chain combines TRBV7-2 with TRBJ1-1; D perhaps matches TRBD1 (5 bases). The CDR3 loop spans 14 amino acids. The germline gives CDR1 SGHTA, CDR2 FQGNSA. The V end lost 5 bases, the J end lost 5 bases, and 15 bases lay between the germline ends.

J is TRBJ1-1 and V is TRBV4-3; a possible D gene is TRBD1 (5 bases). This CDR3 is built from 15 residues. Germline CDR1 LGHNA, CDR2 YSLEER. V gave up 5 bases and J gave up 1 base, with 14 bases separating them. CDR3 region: CASSARGSGNTEAFF. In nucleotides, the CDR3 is TGCGCCAGCAGCGCCCGGGGGTCCGGGAACACTGAAGCTTTCTTT.

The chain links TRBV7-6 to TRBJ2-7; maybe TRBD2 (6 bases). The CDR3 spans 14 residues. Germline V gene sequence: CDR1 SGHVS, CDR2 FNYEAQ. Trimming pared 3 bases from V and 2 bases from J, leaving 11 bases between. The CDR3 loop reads CASSFSGGPYEQYF. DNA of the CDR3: TGTGCCAGCAGCTTCTCCGGGGGACCCTACGAGCAGTACTTC. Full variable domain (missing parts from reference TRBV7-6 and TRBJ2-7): GAGVSQSPRYKVTKRGQDVALRCDPISGHVSLYWYRQALGQGPEFLTYFNYEAQQDKSGLPNDRFSAERPEGSISTLTIQRTEQRDSAMYRCASSFSGGPYEQYFGPGTRLTVT.

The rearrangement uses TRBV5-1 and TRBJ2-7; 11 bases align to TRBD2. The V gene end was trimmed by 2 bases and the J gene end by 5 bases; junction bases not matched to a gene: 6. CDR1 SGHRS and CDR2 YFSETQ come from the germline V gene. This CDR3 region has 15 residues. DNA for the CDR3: TGCGCCAGCAGCTTAATAGCGGGAGGGCCGGACGAGCAGTACTTC. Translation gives CASSLIAGGPDEQYF.

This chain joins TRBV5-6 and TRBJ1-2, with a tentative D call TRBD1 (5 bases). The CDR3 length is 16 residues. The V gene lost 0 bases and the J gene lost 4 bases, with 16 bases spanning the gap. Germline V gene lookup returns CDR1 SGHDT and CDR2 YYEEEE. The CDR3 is CASSLEGPSPLYGYTF. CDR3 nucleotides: TGTGCCAGCAGCTTGGAGGGGCCAAGTCCCCTCTATGGCTACACCTTC. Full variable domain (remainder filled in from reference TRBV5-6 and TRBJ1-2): DAGVTQSPTHLIKTRGQQVTLRCSPKSGHDTVSWYQQALGQGPQFIFQYYEEEERQRGNFPDRFSGHQFPNYSSELNVNALLLGDSALYLCASSLEGPSPLYGYTFGSGTRLTVV.

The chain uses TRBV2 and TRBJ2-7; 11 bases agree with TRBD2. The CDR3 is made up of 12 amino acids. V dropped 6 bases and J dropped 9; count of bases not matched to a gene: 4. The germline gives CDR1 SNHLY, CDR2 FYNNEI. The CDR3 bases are TGTGCCAGCAGGCGACTAGCGGGATCGCAGTACTTC. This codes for CASRRLAGSQYF.

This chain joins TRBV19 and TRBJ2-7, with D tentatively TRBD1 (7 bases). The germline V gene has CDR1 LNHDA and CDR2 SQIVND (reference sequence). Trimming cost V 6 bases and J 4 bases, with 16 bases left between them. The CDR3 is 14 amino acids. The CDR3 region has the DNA TGTGCCAGTAGCCGACAGGGTGGGGGGTACGAGCAGTACTTC. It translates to CASSRQGGGYEQYF.

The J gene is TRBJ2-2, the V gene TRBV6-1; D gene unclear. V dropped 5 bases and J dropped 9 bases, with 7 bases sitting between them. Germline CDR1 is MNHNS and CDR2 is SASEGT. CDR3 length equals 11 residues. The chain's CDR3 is CASSYMRELFF. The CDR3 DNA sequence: TGTGCCAGCAGTTACATGAGGGAGCTGTTTTTT.

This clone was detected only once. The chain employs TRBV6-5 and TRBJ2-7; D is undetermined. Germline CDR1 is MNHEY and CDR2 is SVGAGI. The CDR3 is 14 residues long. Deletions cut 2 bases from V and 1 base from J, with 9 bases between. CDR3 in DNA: TGTGCCAGCAGTTACACGACCTCGTCCTACGAGCAGTACTTC. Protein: CASSYTTSSYEQYF.

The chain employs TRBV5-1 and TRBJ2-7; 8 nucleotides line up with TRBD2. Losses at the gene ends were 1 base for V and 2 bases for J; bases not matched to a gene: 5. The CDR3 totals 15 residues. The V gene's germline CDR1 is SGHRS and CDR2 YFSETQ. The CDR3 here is CASSLRLAGTYEQYF. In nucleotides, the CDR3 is TGCGCCAGCAGCTTGCGCCTAGCGGGTACCTACGAGCAGTACTTC.

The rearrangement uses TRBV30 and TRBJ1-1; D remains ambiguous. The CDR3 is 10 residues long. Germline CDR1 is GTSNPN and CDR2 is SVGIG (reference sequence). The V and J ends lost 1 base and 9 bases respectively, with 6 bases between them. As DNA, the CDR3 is TGTGCCTGGAGTGCTCTAAAAGCTTTCTTT. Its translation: CAWSALKAFF.

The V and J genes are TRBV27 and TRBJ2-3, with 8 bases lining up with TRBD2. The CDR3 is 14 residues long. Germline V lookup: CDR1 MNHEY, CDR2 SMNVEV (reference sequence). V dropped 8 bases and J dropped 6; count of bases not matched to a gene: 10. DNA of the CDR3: TGTGCCAGCGGCACCCTTCCTAGCGGGGATACGCAGTATTTT. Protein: CASGTLPSGDTQYF.

The CDR3 loop is CAWSGSRDAFF. CDR3 sequence (DNA): TGTGCCTGGAGCGGCAGTAGGGATGCTTTCTTT. The chain is built from TRBV30 and TRBJ1-1, with unresolved D. The CDR3 is 11 amino acids. Germline V gene lookup returns CDR1 GTSNPN and CDR2 SVGIG (reference sequence). V lost 3 bases to trimming and J lost 11 bases, with 13 bases between them.

In DNA form, the CDR3 reads TGTGCCAGCAGGGGGTCCCCAAGCACAGATACGCAGTATTTT. This encodes CASRGSPSTDTQYF. V gene TRBV27 combines with J gene TRBJ2-3; no definite D call. The CDR3 is made up of 14 amino acids. CDR1 is MNHEY, CDR2 SMNVEV, per germline (reference sequence). Trimming stripped 6 bases from V and 0 bases from J, with 10 bases between.

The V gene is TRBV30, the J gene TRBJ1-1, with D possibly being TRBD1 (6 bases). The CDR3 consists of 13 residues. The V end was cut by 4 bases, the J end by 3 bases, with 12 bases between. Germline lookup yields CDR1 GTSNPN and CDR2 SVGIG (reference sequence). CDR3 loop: CAWNTGYDTEAFF. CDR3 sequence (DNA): TGTGCCTGGAATACAGGGTATGACACTGAAGCTTTCTTT.

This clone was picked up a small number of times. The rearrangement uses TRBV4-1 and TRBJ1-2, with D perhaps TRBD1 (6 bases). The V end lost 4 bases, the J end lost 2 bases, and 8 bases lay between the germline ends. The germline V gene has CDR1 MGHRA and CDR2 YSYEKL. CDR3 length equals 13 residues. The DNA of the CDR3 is TGCGCCAGCAGCCCCACAGGGAACTATGGCTACACCTTC. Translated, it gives CASSPTGNYGYTF.

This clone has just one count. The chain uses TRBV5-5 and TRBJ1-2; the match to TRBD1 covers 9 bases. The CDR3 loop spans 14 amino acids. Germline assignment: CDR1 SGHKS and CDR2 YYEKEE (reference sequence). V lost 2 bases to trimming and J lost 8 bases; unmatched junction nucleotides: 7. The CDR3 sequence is CASSLAGTGNGYTF. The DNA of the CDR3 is TGTGCCAGCAGCTTAGCTGGGACAGGGAACGGCTACACCTTC.

CDR3: CSVEESTGHLQSYEQYF. In DNA, the CDR3 is TGCAGCGTTGAGGAATCGACAGGTCATCTCCAGTCCTACGAGCAGTACTTC. The rearrangement uses TRBV29-1 and TRBJ2-7, with TRBD1 as a possible D gene (6 bases). V was pared by 3 bases and J by 1 base, with 22 bases between. Per the germline V gene, CDR1 is SQVTM and CDR2 is ANQGSEA. The CDR3 sequence is 17 residues long.

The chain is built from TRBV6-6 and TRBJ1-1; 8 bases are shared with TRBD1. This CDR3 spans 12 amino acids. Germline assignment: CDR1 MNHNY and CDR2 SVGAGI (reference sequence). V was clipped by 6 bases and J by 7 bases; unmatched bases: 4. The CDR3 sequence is CASRTGEGEAFF. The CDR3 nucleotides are TGTGCCAGCAGGACAGGGGAGGGTGAAGCTTTCTTT.

The CDR3 bases are TGTGCCAGCAGCTTGGGGTTTCTAGAGACCCAGTACTTC. Its protein product is CASSLGFLETQYF. The chain employs TRBV7-7 and TRBJ2-5; D is unclear. The germline gives CDR1 SSHAT, CDR2 FNYEAQ (reference sequence). This CDR3 has 13 amino acids. Between the trimmed V and J ends, which lost 3 bases and 4 bases, there was a span of 9 bases.

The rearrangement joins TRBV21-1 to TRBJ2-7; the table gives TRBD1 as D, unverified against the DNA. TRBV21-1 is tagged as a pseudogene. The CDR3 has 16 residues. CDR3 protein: CASSIAPGGFSYEQYF. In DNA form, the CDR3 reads TGTGCCAGCAGCATAGCTCCAGGGGGCTTTTCCTACGAGCAGTACTTC.

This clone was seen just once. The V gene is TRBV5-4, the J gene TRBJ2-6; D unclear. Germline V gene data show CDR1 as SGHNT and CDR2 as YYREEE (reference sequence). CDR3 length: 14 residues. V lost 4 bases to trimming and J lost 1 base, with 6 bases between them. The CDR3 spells CASSPDSGANVLTF. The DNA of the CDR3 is TGTGCCAGCAGCCCAGATTCTGGGGCCAACGTCCTGACTTTC.

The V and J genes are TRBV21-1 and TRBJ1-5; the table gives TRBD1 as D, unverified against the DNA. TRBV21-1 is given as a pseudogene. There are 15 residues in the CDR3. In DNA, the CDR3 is TGTGCCAGCAGCCTGACAGGGAGGCGCAATCAGCCCCAGCATTTT. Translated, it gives CASSLTGRRNQPQHF.

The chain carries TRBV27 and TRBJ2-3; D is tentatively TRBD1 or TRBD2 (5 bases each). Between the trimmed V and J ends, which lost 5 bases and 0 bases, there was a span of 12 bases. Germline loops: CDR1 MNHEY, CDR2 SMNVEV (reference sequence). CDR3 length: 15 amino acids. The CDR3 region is CASSGGAQSTDTQYF. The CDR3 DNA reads TGTGCCAGCAGTGGGGGTGCTCAGAGCACAGATACGCAGTATTTT.

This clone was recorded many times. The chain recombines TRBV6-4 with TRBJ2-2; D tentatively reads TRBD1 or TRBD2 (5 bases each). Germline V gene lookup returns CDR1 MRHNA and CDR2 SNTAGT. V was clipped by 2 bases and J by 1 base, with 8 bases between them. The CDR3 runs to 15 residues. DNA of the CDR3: TGTGCCAGCAGTGACGGGGACGGGAACACCGGGGAGCTGTTTTTT. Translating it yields CASSDGDGNTGELFF.